The 5 T cell receptor beta chains given below trace back to one sample, sequenced in a study of blood T cell repertoires in COVID-19. Profiling relied on immunoSEQ multiplex PCR, and the TCRdb table lists in-frame clones only, not all of them. The sample yields 200,000 to 250,000 clones, around 82% seen once. What was sequenced was PBMCs or T cells enriched from blood (not recorded which). These receptors were collected from a man younger than 40 with acute COVID-19.

V usage is TRBV10-2 and J usage is TRBJ2-1; TRBD2 is a possible D gene (6 bases). The germline gives CDR1 WSHSY, CDR2 SAAADI. There are 18 residues in the CDR3. V was trimmed by 3 bases and J by 0 bases, leaving 18 bases between them. The CDR3 DNA follows: TGCGCCAGCAGTGACCCTTGGATGGGGGGACGCTCCTACAATGAGCAGTTCTTC. Its protein product is CASSDPWMGGRSYNEQFF.

There are a few counts of this clone. This chain uses TRBV5-1 with TRBJ2-3; 7 positions match TRBD2. CDR1 is SGHRS and CDR2 is YFSETQ in the germline V gene. The CDR3 consists of 15 residues. V lost 6 bases to trimming and J lost 2 bases; unmatched junction nucleotides: 9. CDR3 in amino acids: CASTWAGRDTDTQYF. The CDR3, as DNA: TGCGCCAGCACCTGGGCGGGGAGGGACACAGATACGCAGTATTTT.

This clone was seen only once. The V call is TRBV3-1 (or the pseudogene TRBV3-2), the J call TRBJ2-7; 12 bases match TRBD2. The CDR3 sequence is 15 residues long. With 3 bases clipped from V and 0 bases from J, the junction kept 0 bases outside the gene matches. The germline gives CDR1 LGHDT, CDR2 YNNKEL (reference sequence). This CDR3 is CASSQTSGSSYEQYF. The CDR3 DNA follows: TGTGCCAGCAGCCAGACTAGCGGGAGCTCCTACGAGCAGTACTTC.

The chain has TRBV7-2 and TRBJ1-4; 8 bases map to TRBD1. J gave up 4 bases and V 6 bases, and 4 bases lay outside the gene matches. The CDR3 totals 14 residues. Germline V lookup: CDR1 SGHTA, CDR2 FQGNSA. The DNA for the CDR3 is TGTGCCAGCAGGTGGACAGGGTATAATGAAAAACTGTTTTTT. Translating gives CASRWTGYNEKLFF.

The chain uses TRBV5-1 and TRBJ2-1, with D possibly matching TRBD2 (5 bases). This CDR3 region has 14 residues. In germline, CDR1 is SGHRS, CDR2 YFSETQ. V lost 4 bases and J 10 bases, leaving 18 bases between the germline ends. CDR3 nucleotides: TGCGCCAGCAGCCCCGTACCACTAGTAGGAGAGCAGTTCTTC. The encoded protein is CASSPVPLVGEQFF.